These 21 T cell receptor beta chains were sequenced from one sample in a study of blood T cell repertoires in COVID-19. Using immunoSEQ multiplex PCR, the repertoire was profiled, and TCRdb retains in-frame clones only, with some absent. This sample has 200,000 to 250,000 clones, with roughly 84% found just once. Material: peripheral blood. These TCRs come from a woman older than 75 with acute or convalescent COVID-19.

This clone came up a few times. V is TRBV6-4 and J is TRBJ1-6; D is unresolved. CDR1 is MRHNA, CDR2 SNTAGT, per germline. The length of the CDR3 is 16 residues. With 0 bases removed from V and 6 bases from J, the gap between germline ends came to 12 bases. This CDR3 is CASSDSGRSGNSPLHF. The CDR3 nucleotides are TGTGCCAGCAGTGACTCGGGAAGGAGCGGTAATTCACCCCTCCACTTT.

V is TRBV12-5 and J is TRBJ1-2; 9 positions agree with TRBD1. Germline lookup yields CDR1 LGHNT and CDR2 FRNRAP. This CDR3 is 13 amino acids long. V shed 5 bases, J shed 9 bases, and the junction held 7 bases outside the gene matches. The CDR3 loop reads CASGAGQGSRYTF. In DNA form, the CDR3 reads TGTGCTAGTGGTGCTGGACAGGGGAGTCGCTACACCTTC.

This clone showed up just a few times. This chain connects TRBV7-3 to TRBJ1-6; 7 bases line up with TRBD1. There are 16 residues in the CDR3. V lost 2 bases, J lost 9 bases, and 10 bases stayed unmatched. Germline-derived CDR1 and CDR2 are SGHTA and FQGTGA. The CDR3 spells CASSLATGSRFSPLHF. The CDR3 DNA reads TGTGCCAGCAGCTTAGCGACAGGGTCACGGTTTTCACCCCTCCACTTT. Based on the CDR3 plus reference TRBV7-3 and TRBJ1-6, the full variable domain is GAGVSQTPSNKVTEKGKYVELRCDPISGHTALYWYRQSLGQGPEFLIYFQGTGAADDSGLPNDRFFAVRPEGSVSTLKIQRTERGDSAVYLCASSLATGSRFSPLHFGNGTRLTVT.

J is TRBJ1-6 and V is TRBV9, with 7 bases matching TRBD1. This CDR3 is built from 15 residues. V trimming: 0 bases; J trimming: 8 bases; junction bases outside the gene matches: 5. Germline values: CDR1 SGDLS, CDR2 YYNGEE. The CDR3 DNA is TGTGCCAGCAGCGTAGGGGTACAGGGGTATTCACCCCTCCACTTT. It codes for CASSVGVQGYSPLHF.

The table lists this clone with a count of one. This rearrangement joins TRBV6-6 to TRBJ1-1; D gene unclear. Germline loops: CDR1 MNHNY, CDR2 SVGAGI (reference sequence). Trimming cost V 0 bases and J 1 base, with 12 bases left between them. The CDR3 is 16 amino acids. CDR3 nucleotide sequence: TGTGCCAGCAGTTACTCTAACGGTGGAGCGAACACTGAAGCTTTCTTT. Protein product: CASSYSNGGANTEAFF.

The chain couples TRBV3-1 (or the pseudogene TRBV3-2) to TRBJ2-3; TRBD2 agrees at 10 bases. Trimming cost V 4 bases and J 5 bases; bases outside gene matches: 9. CDR3 size: 16 residues. Germline V lookup: CDR1 LGHDT, CDR2 YNNKEL (reference sequence). In DNA form, the CDR3 reads TGTGCCAGCAGCCTAGGTAGCGGGGGGTGGGGAGATACGCAGTATTTT. Protein: CASSLGSGGWGDTQYF.

This clone showed up just once. The chain carries TRBV7-3 and TRBJ2-1; TRBD1 matches 11 bases. The V segment lost 5 bases and the J segment 8 bases; nucleotides outside the gene matches: 5. CDR3 size: 14 residues. Germline CDR1 is SGHTA and CDR2 is FQGTGA. The CDR3 protein is CASSPGQGVDEQFF. Here the CDR3 DNA reads TGTGCCAGCAGCCCGGGACAGGGGGTCGATGAGCAGTTCTTC.

This chain uses TRBV14 with TRBJ2-3; 9 bases are shared with TRBD2. Trimming removed 4 bases from V and 2 bases from J; junction bases left unmatched: 1. The CDR3 spans 14 residues. Germline CDR1 and CDR2: SGHDN and FVKESK. CDR3 in amino acids: CASSPGLATDTQYF. The CDR3 DNA is TGTGCCAGCAGCCCGGGACTAGCCACAGATACGCAGTATTTT.

The chain employs TRBV5-1 and TRBJ2-1, with D perhaps matching TRBD2 (6 bases). V was shortened by 3 bases and J by 9 bases, with 22 bases between the two germline ends. The CDR3 spans 16 residues. The V gene's germline CDR1 is SGHRS and CDR2 YFSETQ. CDR3 nucleotide sequence: TGCGCCAGCAGCTCGTGGGGGACTGGATCTGATGCTGAGCAGTTCTTC. It specifies CASSSWGTGSDAEQFF.

The chain carries TRBV7-3 and TRBJ1-2, with 8 bases lining up with TRBD1. The V gene end was trimmed by 0 bases and the J gene end by 7 bases; junction bases not matched to a gene: 7. The CDR3 extends over 15 amino acids. Germline loops: CDR1 SGHTA, CDR2 FQGTGA. The CDR3 region has the DNA TGTGCCAGCAGCTTAACTGGGGCAGGGGGCGGTGGCTACACCTTC. This encodes CASSLTGAGGGGYTF.

This clone was seen only once. The chain carries TRBV11-2 and TRBJ2-2, with TRBD2 matching 11 bases. From germline, CDR1 is SGHAT and CDR2 FQNNGV. This CDR3 contains 14 residues. The V segment lost 6 bases and the J segment 6 bases; nucleotides outside the gene matches: 3. The CDR3 loop reads CASRLSGGAGELFF. The CDR3, as DNA: TGTGCCAGCAGACTTAGCGGGGGGGCCGGGGAGCTGTTTTTT.

DNA of the CDR3: TGCGCCAGCAGCTTGGAGCGGGCCGCACTCTCTGGGGCCAACGTCCTGACTTTC. Protein sequence: CASSLERAALSGANVLTF. The chain uses TRBV5-1 and TRBJ2-6, with D possibly matching TRBD2 (6 bases). CDR3 length: 18 amino acids. Deletions cut 0 bases from V and 0 bases from J, with 13 bases between. CDR1 is SGHRS, CDR2 YFSETQ, per germline.

The chain combines TRBV6-5 with TRBJ2-7, with TRBD1 matching over 7 bases. This CDR3 region has 15 residues. Trimming at V came to 6 bases and at J to 0 bases, leaving 8 bases not matched to a gene. From germline, CDR1 is MNHEY and CDR2 SVGAGI. The CDR3 coding sequence is TGTGCCAGCAGGGGGCGGAGACAGGGCTCCTACGAGCAGTACTTC. This translates into CASRGRRQGSYEQYF.

The V and J genes are TRBV5-1 and TRBJ1-4; 7 nucleotides agree with TRBD1. Germline lookup yields CDR1 SGHRS and CDR2 YFSETQ. There are 15 residues in the CDR3. The V gene end was trimmed by 0 bases and the J gene end by 7 bases; junction bases not matched to a gene: 6. As DNA, the CDR3 is TGCGCCAGCAGCTTGGAATTGGCAGGGGGTGAAAAACTGTTTTTT. Protein: CASSLELAGGEKLFF. The full variable domain, in which reference TRBV5-1 and TRBJ1-4 provide the parts outside the CDR3, is KAGVTQTPRYLIKTRGQQVTLSCSPISGHRSVSWYQQTPGQGLQFLFEYFSETQRNKGNFPGRFSGRQFSNSRSEMNVSTLELGDSALYLCASSLELAGGEKLFFGSGTQLSVL.

As concerns this clone: The same CDR3 also results from other DNA sequences found in this sample. The V gene is TRBV19, the J gene TRBJ2-7, with D unclear. The CDR3 contains 11 residues. Between the trimmed V and J ends, which lost 4 bases and 4 bases, there was a span of 5 bases. In germline, CDR1 is LNHDA, CDR2 SQIVND (reference sequence). In nucleotides, the CDR3 is TGTGCCAGTAGTAGTGAGTACGAGCAGTACTTC. It yields the protein CASSSEYEQYF. Supplemented by reference TRBV19 and TRBJ2-7, the full variable domain reads DGGITQSPKYLFRKEGQNVTLSCEQNLNHDAMYWYRQDPGQGLRLIYYSQIVNDFQKGDIAEGYSVSREKKESFPLTVTSAQKNPTAFYLCASSSEYEQYFGPGTRLTVT.

V usage is TRBV7-2 and J usage is TRBJ1-6; D is possibly TRBD1 (5 bases). The germline V gene has CDR1 SGHTA and CDR2 FQGNSA. V dropped 4 bases and J dropped 7 bases, with 11 bases sitting between them. The CDR3 is 14 residues long. The DNA of the CDR3 is TGTGCCAGCAGCTCATTGCAGGGAAATTCACCCCTCCACTTT. This encodes CASSSLQGNSPLHF.

The chain employs TRBV2 and TRBJ2-1, with a tentative D call TRBD1 (5 bases). The germline V gene has CDR1 SNHLY and CDR2 FYNNEI. Trimming pared 4 bases from V and 5 bases from J, leaving 9 bases between. This CDR3 contains 13 residues. The CDR3 protein is CASSGTRHNEQFF. Written as DNA, the CDR3 is TGTGCCAGCAGTGGGACAAGACACAATGAGCAGTTCTTC.

The chain has TRBV27 and TRBJ1-3, with 7 bases matching TRBD1. CDR1 MNHEY and CDR2 SMNVEV come from the germline V gene (reference sequence). The trim removed 6 bases at V and 7 bases at J, leaving 15 bases unmatched. This CDR3 has 16 residues. The CDR3 reads CASRSRRGPAGNTIYF. CDR3 DNA sequence: TGTGCCAGCAGGTCACGGAGGGGGCCGGCGGGGAACACCATATATTTT.

The V and J genes are TRBV5-1 and TRBJ1-2, with 10 bases fitting TRBD1. After removal of 4 bases from V and 6 bases from J, the junction contained 9 bases not matched to a gene. The CDR3 runs to 15 residues. The germline gives CDR1 SGHRS, CDR2 YFSETQ. The CDR3 DNA is TGCGCCAGCAGCGTCGGGGGACAGGGGATTGATGGCTACACCTTC. It translates to CASSVGGQGIDGYTF.

In this sample, this clone turned up a few times. This rearrangement joins TRBV14 to TRBJ1-5; TRBD1 matches at 7 bases. CDR1 SGHDN and CDR2 FVKESK come from the germline V gene. Trimming at V came to 0 bases and at J to 6 bases, leaving 5 bases not matched to a gene. The CDR3 runs to 15 residues. CDR3 amino acids: CASSQDYRGSQPQHF. CDR3 DNA: TGTGCCAGCAGCCAAGATTACAGGGGTAGTCAGCCCCAGCATTTT.

This clone was detected a few times. The chain employs TRBV5-1 and TRBJ1-1; D is perhaps TRBD1 (6 bases). Trimming pared 3 bases from V and 3 bases from J, leaving 15 bases between. CDR1 is SGHRS and CDR2 is YFSETQ in the germline V gene. The CDR3 has 15 residues. The CDR3 spells CASSSWTASDTEAFF. CDR3 DNA sequence: TGCGCCAGCAGCTCGTGGACAGCATCGGACACTGAAGCTTTCTTT.